This T cell receptor beta chain is drawn from a study of regulatory T cells in long-lasting Graves disease. Overall study: By definition, persistent Graves' disease involved antithyroid drugs for over 5 years alongside positive TSH receptor antibodies. Study-wide points: With a small sample size, accuracy may have been reduced. Gene preferences differed: TRBV28, TRBJ1-2, TRBJ2-5 in persistent cases.

Sample time point: persistent/refractory GD, antithyroid drugs over 5 years with positive TRAb. Preparation of the TCR library used RNA extracted from PBMCs. CDR3 regions were amplified by Arm-PCR using iRepertoire HTBI primers to build TCR beta libraries. Authors' analysis steps: Looking across samples, the authors found some 67 TRBV and some 15 TRBJ segments. From the multiplex PCR reads, TCRdb called clonotypes with MiXCR, one entry per CDR3 protein. These V and J calls derive from TCRdb rather than the authors' analysis. The sample yields hundreds of thousands of distinct CDR3 sequences, around a fifth seen once. This clonotype was observed at least ten times. No antigen is known for it. The germline CDR1 and CDR2 sequences are MNHEY and SVGEGT. The length of the CDR3 is 15 residues. The ends lost 4 bases at V and 0 bases at J; junction bases unmatched: 3.

The sequence was collected from a female donor with Graves disease. The starting material was peripheral blood mononuclear cells (PBMCs), obtained when the disease was refractory, from a patient treated with antithyroid drugs. V gene TRBV6-2 or TRBV6-3 combines with J gene TRBJ1-5; TRBD1 matches 7 bases. In DNA form, the CDR3 reads TGTGCCAGCAGTTGGACAGGTATTAGCAATCAGCCCCAGCATTTT. This sequence encodes CASSWTGISNQPQHF.